The 20 T cell receptor beta chains below were found in one sample sequenced in a study of OX40 agonist ivuxolimab in advanced cancers. Assay: immunoSEQ multiplex PCR; the TCRdb copy retains only in-frame clones and omits some. This table has tens of thousands of clones, nearly 85% appearing once. Source: CD4+ or CD8+ T cells sorted from blood, taken in a trial of the OX40 agonist ivuxolimab. Receptor source: an adult with an advanced solid tumor such as melanoma, head and neck, liver or kidney cancer.

This chain connects TRBV5-4 to TRBJ2-3; D not certain. The length of the CDR3 is 16 residues. The V and J ends lost 1 base and 2 bases respectively, with 14 bases between them. Germline lookup yields CDR1 SGHNT and CDR2 YYREEE (reference sequence). CDR3: CASSLFLEPSTDTQYF. CDR3 coding DNA: TGTGCCAGCAGCTTGTTTCTTGAACCTTCCACAGATACGCAGTATTTT.

Many counts were recorded for this clone. The chain recombines TRBV4-2 with TRBJ2-7; 10 bases agree with TRBD2. J lost 3 bases, V lost 0 bases, and 8 bases had no gene match. CDR3 length: 17 amino acids. Germline V gene sequence: CDR1 LGHNA, CDR2 YNFKEQ. In DNA, the CDR3 is TGTGCCAGCAGCCAAGACCTTCTAGCGGGAGTTAGCTACGAGCAGTACTTC. Translation: CASSQDLLAGVSYEQYF.

The chain is built from TRBV27 and TRBJ1-4, with 8 bases fitting TRBD1. The CDR3 contains 16 residues. Germline lookup yields CDR1 MNHEY and CDR2 SMNVEV (reference sequence). The junction had 11 bases not matched to a gene; V was cut back by 3 bases and J by 8 bases. CDR3 nucleotides: TGTGCCAGCAGTTTGTATTCAGGACAGGGAGGAGAAAAACTGTTTTTT. This encodes CASSLYSGQGGEKLFF.

This chain connects TRBV7-3 to TRBJ2-1; no firm D call. The CDR3 extends over 13 amino acids. Trimming left V 4 bases short and J 5 bases short, with 9 bases between. Germline loops: CDR1 SGHTA, CDR2 FQGTGA. CDR3 DNA sequence: TGTGCCAGCAGCTCGCAAGGAAACAATGAGCAGTTCTTC. This encodes CASSSQGNNEQFF. The complete variable domain, with remaining parts taken from reference TRBV7-3 and TRBJ2-1, reads GAGVSQTPSNKVTEKGKYVELRCDPISGHTALYWYRQSLGQGPEFLIYFQGTGAADDSGLPNDRFFAVRPEGSVSTLKIQRTERGDSAVYLCASSSQGNNEQFFGPGTRLTVL.

The chain is built from TRBV19 and TRBJ2-4; 11 nucleotides align to TRBD1. Trimming at V came to 3 bases and at J to 1 base, leaving 2 bases not matched to a gene. The germline gives CDR1 LNHDA, CDR2 SQIVND (reference sequence). The CDR3 consists of 16 residues. The chain's CDR3 is CASSMGTGGAKNIQYF. The CDR3 DNA reads TGTGCCAGTAGTATGGGGACAGGGGGTGCCAAAAACATTCAGTACTTC.

This chain connects TRBV5-6 to TRBJ1-3; D call uncertain. The V and J ends lost 0 bases and 0 bases respectively, with 16 bases between them. The germline CDR1 and CDR2 sequences are SGHDT and YYEEEE. The length of the CDR3 is 18 residues. The CDR3 sequence: CASSLAGRSVRSGNTIYF. The CDR3 DNA reads as TGTGCCAGCAGCTTGGCGGGGAGGTCCGTCCGCTCTGGAAACACCATATATTTT.

The chain joins TRBV2 to TRBJ1-4; the D is unclear. Germline V gives CDR1 SNHLY, CDR2 FYNNEI. The germline V and J ends were trimmed by 2 bases and 0 bases, with 7 bases remaining between them. The CDR3 spans 15 residues. The CDR3 spells CASSESPATNEKLFF. The CDR3 DNA is TGTGCCAGCAGTGAAAGTCCTGCAACTAATGAAAAACTGTTTTTT.

The chain carries TRBV30 and TRBJ2-1; D tentatively reads TRBD1 or TRBD2 (5 bases each). Germline loops: CDR1 GTSNPN, CDR2 SVGIG (reference sequence). Trimming shortened V by 3 bases and J by 1 base, and 10 bases separated the two germline ends. The CDR3 is 14 residues long. The CDR3 loop reads CAWSRDRSYNEQFF. The CDR3 DNA follows: TGTGCCTGGAGCAGGGACCGATCCTACAATGAGCAGTTCTTC.

The chain couples TRBV6-1 to TRBJ1-5; 8 nucleotides match TRBD1. The CDR3 is made up of 14 amino acids. Looked up from germline, CDR1 is MNHNS and CDR2 is SASEGT. Trimming removed 4 bases from V and 6 bases from J; junction bases left unmatched: 5. The CDR3 bases are TGTGCCAGCAGTGCGACAGGGGCGACTCAGCCCCAGCATTTT. Its translation: CASSATGATQPQHF.

The chain links TRBV7-4 to TRBJ2-7; perhaps D is TRBD1 or TRBD2 (6 bases each). Germline CDR1 SGHVT, CDR2 SQSDAQ. The CDR3 runs 13 residues. Trimming left V 5 bases short and J 5 bases short, with 13 bases between. DNA for the CDR3: TGTGCCAGCAGCCCGGGGGCTGAAAACGAGCAGTACTTC. Its translation: CASSPGAENEQYF.

The chain recombines TRBV25-1 with TRBJ2-5; TRBD2 aligns across 10 bases. Germline CDR1 is MGHDK and CDR2 is SYGVNS. Trimming removed 4 bases from V and 5 bases from J; junction bases left unmatched: 7. CDR3 length: 15 amino acids. CDR3 DNA sequence: TGTGCCAGCAGTGTAGGGCTAGCGGGAGTTGAGACCCAGTACTTC. It specifies CASSVGLAGVETQYF.

This clone was detected only a few times. The gene calls are TRBV11-2 and TRBJ2-1; D gene ambiguous. The CDR3 has 13 amino acids. The V and J ends lost 7 bases and 1 base respectively, with 8 bases between them. Germline-derived CDR1 and CDR2 are SGHAT and FQNNGV. This CDR3 is CASIGWSYNEQFF. CDR3 in DNA: TGTGCCAGCATAGGCTGGTCCTACAATGAGCAGTTCTTC.

The chain carries TRBV7-8 and TRBJ2-5; D may be TRBD1 or TRBD2 (6 bases each). Trimming cost V 4 bases and J 0 bases, with 15 bases left between them. The germline V gene has CDR1 SGHVS and CDR2 FQNEAQ. The CDR3 extends over 16 amino acids. CDR3 DNA sequence: TGTGCCAGCAGCTCATGGAGGGGGAATTACCAAGAGACCCAGTACTTC. This gives the protein CASSSWRGNYQETQYF.

This rearrangement joins TRBV7-9 to TRBJ2-1; 7 bases line up with TRBD2. Germline V CDR1 and CDR2: SEHNR, FQNEAQ (reference sequence). Losses at the gene ends were 5 bases for V and 0 bases for J; bases not matched to a gene: 4. The CDR3 has 15 residues. For the CDR3, the DNA is TGTGCCAGCAGCCCGGCTAGCGGCTCCTACAATGAGCAGTTCTTC. It yields the protein CASSPASGSYNEQFF.

The V call is TRBV11-2, the J call TRBJ2-3, with 11 bases identical to TRBD2. CDR1 is SGHAT and CDR2 is FQNNGV in the germline V gene. This CDR3 is 13 amino acids long. V lost 6 bases to trimming and J lost 7 bases; unmatched junction nucleotides: 3. The CDR3: CASSSGRVHTQYF. Written as DNA, the CDR3 is TGTGCCAGCAGTAGCGGGAGGGTACATACGCAGTATTTT.

The V and J genes are TRBV5-6 and TRBJ1-6, with D perhaps TRBD1 (5 bases). This CDR3 contains 15 residues. Germline values: CDR1 SGHDT, CDR2 YYEEEE. Between the trimmed V and J ends, which lost 0 bases and 10 bases, there was a span of 14 bases. The CDR3 nucleotides read TGTGCCAGCAGCTTGGCCGGGTTGGGGCGATCACCCCTCCACTTT. Translating it yields CASSLAGLGRSPLHF.

The genes are TRBV29-1 and TRBJ2-7; D call uncertain. The CDR3 totals 13 residues. The germline V gene has CDR1 SQVTM and CDR2 ANQGSEA. The V end lost 2 bases, the J end lost 3 bases, and 11 bases lay between the germline ends. Here the CDR3 DNA reads TGCAGCGTTGAAAGGTTAGGTATCTACGAGCAGTACTTC. Its translation is CSVERLGIYEQYF.

The V gene is TRBV29-1, the J gene TRBJ2-1; 8 bases are a match to TRBD2. The CDR3 covers 13 residues. Trimming at V came to 3 bases and at J to 12 bases, leaving 10 bases not matched to a gene. The germline CDR1 and CDR2 sequences are SQVTM and ANQGSEA. This chain's CDR3 is CSVELAGLIWQFF. The CDR3 DNA is TGCAGCGTTGAGCTAGCGGGCCTTATTTGGCAGTTCTTC.

The V call is TRBV25-1, the J call TRBJ2-1, with D hard to call. V shed 4 bases and J shed 8 bases, with 6 bases lying between them. From germline, CDR1 is MGHDK and CDR2 SYGVNS. This CDR3 has 11 amino acids. The CDR3 sequence is CASSAGYEQFF. CDR3 bases: TGTGCCAGCAGTGCTGGCTATGAGCAGTTCTTC.

This chain connects TRBV7-8 to TRBJ2-1, with 7 positions matching TRBD2. The CDR3 is made up of 16 amino acids. The V gene's germline CDR1 is SGHVS and CDR2 FQNEAQ. After removal of 4 bases from V and 6 bases from J, the junction contained 12 bases not matched to a gene. The CDR3 bases are TGTGCCAGCAGCTCCGGAATTGGGGGACTACGCAATGAGCAGTTCTTC. It encodes CASSSGIGGLRNEQFF.